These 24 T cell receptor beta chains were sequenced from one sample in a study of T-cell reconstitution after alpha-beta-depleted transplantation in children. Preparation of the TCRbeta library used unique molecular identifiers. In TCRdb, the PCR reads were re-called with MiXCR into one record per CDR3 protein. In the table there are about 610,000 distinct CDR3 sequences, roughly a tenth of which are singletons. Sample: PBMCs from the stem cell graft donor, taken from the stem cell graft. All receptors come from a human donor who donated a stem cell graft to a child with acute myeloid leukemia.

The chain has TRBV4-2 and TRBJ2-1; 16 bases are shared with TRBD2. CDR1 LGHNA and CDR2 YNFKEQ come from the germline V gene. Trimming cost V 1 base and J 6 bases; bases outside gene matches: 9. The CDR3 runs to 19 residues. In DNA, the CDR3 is TGTGCCAGCAGCCAAGCCGGGACTAGCGGGAGGGGCGGTCGCAATGAGCAGTTCTTC. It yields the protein CASSQAGTSGRGGRNEQFF.

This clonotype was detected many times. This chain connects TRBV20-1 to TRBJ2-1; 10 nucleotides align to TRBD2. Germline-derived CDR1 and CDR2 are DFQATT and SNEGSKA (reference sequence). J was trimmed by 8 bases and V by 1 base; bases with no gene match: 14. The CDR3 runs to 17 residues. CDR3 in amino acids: CSARASFRAGGTDEQFF. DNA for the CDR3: TGCAGTGCTAGAGCCTCTTTTAGAGCGGGAGGGACGGATGAGCAGTTCTTC.

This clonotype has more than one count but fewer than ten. The CDR3 DNA is TGTGCTAGTGGGGTTAGCGGGAGTATTAACAATGAGCAGTTCTTC. Its protein product is CASGVSGSINNEQFF. The rearrangement joins TRBV12-5 to TRBJ2-1, with 9 bases that match TRBD2. CDR1 is LGHNT, CDR2 FRNRAP, per germline. The CDR3 is 15 amino acids. J gave up 5 bases and V 6 bases, and 8 bases lay outside the gene matches.

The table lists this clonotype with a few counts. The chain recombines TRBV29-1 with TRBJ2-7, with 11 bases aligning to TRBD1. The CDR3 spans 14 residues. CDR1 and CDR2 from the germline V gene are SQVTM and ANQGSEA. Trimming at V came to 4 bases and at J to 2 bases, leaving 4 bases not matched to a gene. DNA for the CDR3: TGCAGCGTTGTCCGGACAGGGGGCCCCTACGAGCAGTACTTC. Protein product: CSVVRTGGPYEQYF.

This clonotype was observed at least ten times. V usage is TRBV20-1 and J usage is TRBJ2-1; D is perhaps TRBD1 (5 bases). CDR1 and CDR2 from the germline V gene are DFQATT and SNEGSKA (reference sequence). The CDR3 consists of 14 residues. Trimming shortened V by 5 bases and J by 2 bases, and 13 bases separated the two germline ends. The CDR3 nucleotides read TGCAGTGCTCCCGGGCCAGGGACCTACAATGAGCAGTTCTTC. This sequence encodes CSAPGPGTYNEQFF.

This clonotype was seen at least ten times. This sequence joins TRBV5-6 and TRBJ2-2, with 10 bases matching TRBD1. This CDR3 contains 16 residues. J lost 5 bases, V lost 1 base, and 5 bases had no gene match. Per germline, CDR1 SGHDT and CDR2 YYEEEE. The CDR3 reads CASSLIRQGATGELFF. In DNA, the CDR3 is TGTGCCAGCAGCTTGATCCGACAGGGGGCTACCGGGGAGCTGTTTTTT. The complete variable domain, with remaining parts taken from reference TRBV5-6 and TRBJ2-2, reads DAGVTQSPTHLIKTRGQQVTLRCSPKSGHDTVSWYQQALGQGPQFIFQYYEEEERQRGNFPDRFSGHQFPNYSSELNVNALLLGDSALYLCASSLIRQGATGELFFGEGSRLTVL.

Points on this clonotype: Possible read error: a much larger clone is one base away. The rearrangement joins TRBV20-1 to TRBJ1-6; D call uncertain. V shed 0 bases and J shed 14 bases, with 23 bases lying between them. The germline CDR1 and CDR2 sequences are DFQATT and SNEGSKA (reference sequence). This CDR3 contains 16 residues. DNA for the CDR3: TGCAGTGCTAGAGATAGGGAGGGCAGGAGAATTCACTCCCTCCACTTT. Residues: CSARDREGRRIHSLHF.

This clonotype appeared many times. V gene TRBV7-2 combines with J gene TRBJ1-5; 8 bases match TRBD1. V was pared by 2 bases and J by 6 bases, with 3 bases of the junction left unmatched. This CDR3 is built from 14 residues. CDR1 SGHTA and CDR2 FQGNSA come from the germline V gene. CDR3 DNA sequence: TGTGCCAGCAGCTTATCAGGGGGCCCTCAGCCCCAGCATTTT. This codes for CASSLSGGPQPQHF.

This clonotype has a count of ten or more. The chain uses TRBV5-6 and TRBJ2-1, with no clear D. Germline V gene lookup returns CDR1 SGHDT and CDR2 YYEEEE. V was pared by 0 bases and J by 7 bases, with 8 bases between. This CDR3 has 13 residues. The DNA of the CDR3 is TGTGCCAGCAGCTTGGGAGCGCCTAATGAGCAGTTCTTC. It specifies CASSLGAPNEQFF.

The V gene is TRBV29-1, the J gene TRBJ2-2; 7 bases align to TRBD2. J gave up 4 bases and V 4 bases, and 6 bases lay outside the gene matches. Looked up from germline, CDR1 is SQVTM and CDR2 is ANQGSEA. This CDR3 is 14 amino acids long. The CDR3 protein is CSVGPAGPTGELFF. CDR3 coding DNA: TGCAGCGTTGGTCCAGCGGGACCCACCGGGGAGCTGTTTTTT.

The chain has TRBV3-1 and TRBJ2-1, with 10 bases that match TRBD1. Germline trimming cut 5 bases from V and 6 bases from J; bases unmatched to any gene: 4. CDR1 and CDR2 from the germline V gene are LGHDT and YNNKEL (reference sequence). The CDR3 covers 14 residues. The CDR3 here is CASSGDRGFNEQFF. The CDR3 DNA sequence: TGTGCCAGCAGCGGGGACAGGGGCTTCAATGAGCAGTTCTTC.

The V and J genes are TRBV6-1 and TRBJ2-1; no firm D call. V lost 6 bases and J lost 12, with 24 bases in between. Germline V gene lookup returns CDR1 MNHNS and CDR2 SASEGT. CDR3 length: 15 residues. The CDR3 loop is CASRTNPLGLLGQFF. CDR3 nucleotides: TGTGCCAGCAGAACCAACCCGTTAGGGTTGCTGGGGCAGTTCTTC.

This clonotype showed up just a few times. CDR3 nucleotides: TGTGCCAGCAGCCAAGGGACTAGCGGTTGGAGCTCCTACAATGAGCAGTTCTTC. Protein sequence: CASSQGTSGWSSYNEQFF. The chain couples TRBV4-2 to TRBJ2-1, with 10 positions matching TRBD2. Germline CDR1 and CDR2: LGHNA and YNFKEQ. After removal of 1 base from V and 0 bases from J, the junction contained 6 bases not matched to a gene. This CDR3 comprises 18 residues.

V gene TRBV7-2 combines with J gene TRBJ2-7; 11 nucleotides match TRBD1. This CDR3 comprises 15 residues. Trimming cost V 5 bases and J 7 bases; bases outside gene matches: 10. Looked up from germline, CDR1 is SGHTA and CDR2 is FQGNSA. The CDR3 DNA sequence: TGTGCCAGCAGCCCCGTAGGGACAGGGGGTCGGGAGCAGTACTTC. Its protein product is CASSPVGTGGREQYF.

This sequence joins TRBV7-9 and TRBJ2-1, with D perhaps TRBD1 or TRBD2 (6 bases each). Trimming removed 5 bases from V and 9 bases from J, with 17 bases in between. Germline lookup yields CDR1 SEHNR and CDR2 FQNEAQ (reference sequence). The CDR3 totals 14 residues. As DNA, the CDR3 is TGTGCCAGCAGCCACGGGGGCAGGGCTACTGAGCAGTTCTTC. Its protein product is CASSHGGRATEQFF.

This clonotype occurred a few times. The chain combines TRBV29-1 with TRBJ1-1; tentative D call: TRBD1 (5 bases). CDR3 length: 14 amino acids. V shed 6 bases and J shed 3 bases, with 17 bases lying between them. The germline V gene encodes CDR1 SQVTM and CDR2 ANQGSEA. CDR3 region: CSVTDGARYTEAFF. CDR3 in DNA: TGCAGCGTCACAGACGGGGCCCGTTACACTGAAGCTTTCTTT.

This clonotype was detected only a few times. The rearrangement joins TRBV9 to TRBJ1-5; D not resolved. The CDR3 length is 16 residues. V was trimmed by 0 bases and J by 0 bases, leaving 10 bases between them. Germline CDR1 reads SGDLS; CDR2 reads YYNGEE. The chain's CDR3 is CASSVARSYSNQPQHF. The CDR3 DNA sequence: TGTGCCAGCAGCGTAGCTCGGAGTTATAGCAATCAGCCCCAGCATTTT.

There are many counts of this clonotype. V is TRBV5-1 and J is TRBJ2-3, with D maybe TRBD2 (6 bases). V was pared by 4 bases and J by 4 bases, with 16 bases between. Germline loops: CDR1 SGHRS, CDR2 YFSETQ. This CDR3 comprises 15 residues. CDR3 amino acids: CASSTGLLWADTQYF. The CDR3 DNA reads TGCGCCAGCAGCACTGGACTATTGTGGGCAGATACGCAGTATTTT.

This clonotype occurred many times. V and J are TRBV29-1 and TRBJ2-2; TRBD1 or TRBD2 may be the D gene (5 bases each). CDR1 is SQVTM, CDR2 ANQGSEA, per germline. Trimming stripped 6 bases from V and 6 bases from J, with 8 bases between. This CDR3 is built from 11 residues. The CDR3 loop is CSVRDAGELFF. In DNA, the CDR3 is TGCAGCGTCAGGGACGCCGGGGAGCTGTTTTTT.

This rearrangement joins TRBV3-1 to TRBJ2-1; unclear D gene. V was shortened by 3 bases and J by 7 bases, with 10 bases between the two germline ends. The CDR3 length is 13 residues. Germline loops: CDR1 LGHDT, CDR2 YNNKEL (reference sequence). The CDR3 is CASSQVSRNEQFF. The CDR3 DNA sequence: TGTGCCAGCAGCCAGGTGTCCCGAAATGAGCAGTTCTTC.

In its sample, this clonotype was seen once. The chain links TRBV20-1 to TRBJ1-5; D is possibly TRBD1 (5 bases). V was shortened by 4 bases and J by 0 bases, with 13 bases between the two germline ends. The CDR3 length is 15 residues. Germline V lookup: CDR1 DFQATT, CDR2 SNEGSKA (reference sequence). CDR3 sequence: CSATPGGNSNQPQHF. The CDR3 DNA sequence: TGCAGTGCTACTCCTGGGGGGAATAGCAATCAGCCCCAGCATTTT.

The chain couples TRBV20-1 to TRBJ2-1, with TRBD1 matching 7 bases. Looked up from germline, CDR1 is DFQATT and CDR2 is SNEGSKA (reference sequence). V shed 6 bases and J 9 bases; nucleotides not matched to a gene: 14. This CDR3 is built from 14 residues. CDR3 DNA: TGCAGTGCGGATCCCCGGGACAGCGCGGGTGAGCAGTTCTTC. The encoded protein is CSADPRDSAGEQFF.

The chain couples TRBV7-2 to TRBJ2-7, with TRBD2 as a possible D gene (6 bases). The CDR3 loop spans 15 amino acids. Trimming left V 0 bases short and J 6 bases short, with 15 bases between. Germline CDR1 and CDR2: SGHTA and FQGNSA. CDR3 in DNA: TGTGCCAGCAGCTTAGCCCCGGGGGAAGTAGGCGAGCAGTACTTC. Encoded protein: CASSLAPGEVGEQYF.

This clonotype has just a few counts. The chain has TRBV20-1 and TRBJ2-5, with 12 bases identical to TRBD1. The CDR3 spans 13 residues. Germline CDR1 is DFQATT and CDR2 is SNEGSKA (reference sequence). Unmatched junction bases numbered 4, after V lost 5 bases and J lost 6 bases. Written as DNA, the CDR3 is TGCAGTGCTTCTCGGGACAGGGGGCAGACCCAGTACTTC. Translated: CSASRDRGQTQYF.